This T cell receptor beta chain was captured by sequencing in a study of Graves' ophthalmopathy and Graves' hyperthyroidism. CDR1 and CDR2 (germline): SQVTM, ANQGSEA. V was pared by 1 base and J by 6 bases, with 2 bases of the junction left unmatched. CDR3 size: 13 residues. The authors defined stable hyperthyroidism as no ophthalmopathy within 18 months of follow-up. This clonotype was seen repeatedly, ten times or more. What it recognizes is unknown. Whole-study results and caveats: Most thyroid clonotypes with frequency above 0.001 were detected in blood too.

The authors amplified TCR beta CDR3 regions, and they did so from RNA transcripts for repertoire sequencing. Following a first-round RT-PCR that used HTBI primers, a second-round multiplex PCR was carried out. From the multiplex PCR reads, TCRdb called clonotypes with MiXCR, one entry per CDR3 protein. The top ten clones hold roughly 6.9% of a sample with hundreds of thousands of distinct CDR3 sequences, approximately 22% of them seen once. This chain links TRBV29-1 with TRBJ1-1; 10 nucleotides align to TRBD1. This clonotype was sampled from a young woman with stable Graves' hyperthyroidism. Some clones in this sample may be carry-over from other donors' samples. The sequenced material came from peripheral blood. CDR3 loop: CSVEAGTGAEAFF. In nucleotides, the CDR3 is TGCAGCGTTGAAGCCGGGACAGGGGCTGAAGCTTTCTTT.